This TCR beta chain was profiled in a study of CD8 T cells in ankylosing spondylitis (dated by TCRdb to about 2017). About the investigation overall: To find TCR variants linked to disease, the study profiled T cell receptor beta repertoires in ankylosing spondylitis patients and healthy donors. In total, the full study cohort was made up of 85 to 140 healthy donors and 25 to 30 ankylosing spondylitis patients. Peripheral blood was sampled, and synovial fluid was also collected from ankylosing spondylitis patients. Study-wide conclusions, independent of this receptor: The disease-linked clones were reported as significantly enriched in matched synovial fluid samples from ankylosing spondylitis patients. Some motif variants had previously been reported in the synovial fluid and blood of reactive arthritis patients, which suggests shared mechanisms of disease initiation. The disease-linked clones showed a CD8+ phenotype and occurred at relatively low frequencies in peripheral blood. Blood from ankylosing spondylitis patients appeared to be characterized by a TCR beta motif made up of fewer than ten highly homologous amino acid variants.

The instrument was an Illumina HiSeq 2500. Quantitative 5'-RACE with molecular barcodes was the method used to prepare the TCR beta libraries. Concerning the study's data processing: A new computational method, built on a probabilistic model of VDJ rearrangement, was used to identify disease-linked TCR variants. The public sequencing data were trimmed at Q25 with fastp and processed into clonotypes with MiXCR by TCRdb, which kept only in-frame beta chains. Identical CDR3 proteins give one entry, which carries the most common genes and DNA. The authors' filters were not applied to this entry. Counted in this sample were about 140,000 distinct CDR3 sequences; approximately 8.4% of them appeared once. The ten largest clones add up to 6% to 8% of the sample. Synovial fluid samples and blood samples obtained from the same ankylosing spondylitis patients were matched. This clonotype was recorded at least ten times. It lacks a known antigen. No much larger clone is present one base from it, and per-base qualities are unavailable.

Germline trimming amounts to 1 base on V and 4 bases on J, with 1 as the count of junction bases outside the gene matches. According to the germline V gene (reference sequence), CDR1 reads SEHNR and CDR2 reads FQNEAQ. Counted from cysteine to phenylalanine, this CDR3 has 14 amino acids. The CDR3 DNA has 42 bases and is translated from base 1. The chain is encoded by TRBV7-9 joined to TRBJ1-2; TRBD1 fits 9 bases in the junction. The receptor comes from a male donor with ankylosing spondylitis. Sequencing used synovial fluid, either unsorted or a sorted T cell fraction (not recorded which). The CDR3 is CASSLGDRAYGYTF. The nucleotides read TGTGCCAGCAGCTTAGGGGACAGGGCCTATGGCTACACCTTC.